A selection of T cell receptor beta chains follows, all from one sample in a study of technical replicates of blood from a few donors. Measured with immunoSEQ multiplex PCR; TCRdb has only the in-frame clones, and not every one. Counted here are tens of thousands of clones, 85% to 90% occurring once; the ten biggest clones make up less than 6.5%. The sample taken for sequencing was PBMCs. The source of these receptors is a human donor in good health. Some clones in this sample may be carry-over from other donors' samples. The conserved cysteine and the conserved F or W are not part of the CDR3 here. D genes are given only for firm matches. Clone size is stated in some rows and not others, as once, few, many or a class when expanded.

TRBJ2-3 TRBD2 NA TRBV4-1 ASSQQGLAGAGTDTQY
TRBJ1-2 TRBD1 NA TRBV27 ASSFLGQGNYGYT
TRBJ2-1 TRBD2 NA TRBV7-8 ASSLVRTSGRSPYNEQF
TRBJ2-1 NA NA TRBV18 ASSSSQGNEQF
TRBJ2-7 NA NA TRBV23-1 ASSQSGVVCYEQY
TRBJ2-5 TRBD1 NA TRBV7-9 ASSSGDRGLEETQY
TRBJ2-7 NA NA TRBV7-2 ASSIGLNYEQY
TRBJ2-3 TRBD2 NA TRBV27 ASSSLQRGFTDTQY
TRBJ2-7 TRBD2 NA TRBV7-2 ASSRLAGAGEQY
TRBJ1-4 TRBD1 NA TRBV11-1 ASSFSGTANEKLF
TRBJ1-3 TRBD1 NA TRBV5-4 ASSRKGANSGNTIY
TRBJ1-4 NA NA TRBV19 ASSPGTMPEKLF
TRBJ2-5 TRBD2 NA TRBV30 AWRRQRGAQETQY
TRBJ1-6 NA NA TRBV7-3 ASSLQGQASPLH
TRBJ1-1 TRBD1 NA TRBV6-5 ASSFSGTGRAEAF
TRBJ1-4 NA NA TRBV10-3 AISFGAGEKLF
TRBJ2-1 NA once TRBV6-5 ASSYSSGSYNEQF
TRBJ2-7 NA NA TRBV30 AWAGTPYEQY
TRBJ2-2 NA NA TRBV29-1 SVEDRSVGGELF
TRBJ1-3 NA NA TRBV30 AWTGQITGNTIY
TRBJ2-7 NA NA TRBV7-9 ASSLDLGQGFR
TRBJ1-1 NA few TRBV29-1 SVLVNTEAF
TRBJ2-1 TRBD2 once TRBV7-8 ASSKLAGGHNEQF
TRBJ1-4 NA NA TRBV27 ASSSFSTGGKLF
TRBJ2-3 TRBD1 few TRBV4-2 ASSQNQGGTDTQY
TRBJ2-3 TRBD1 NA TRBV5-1 ASSLFGTGGTDTQY
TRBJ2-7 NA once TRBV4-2 ASSRSLGLTYEQY
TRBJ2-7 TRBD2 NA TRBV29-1 SVVGGGLSYEQY
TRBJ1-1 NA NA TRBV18 ASSLSRTEAF
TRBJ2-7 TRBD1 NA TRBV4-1 ASSLNSGDRASPYEQY
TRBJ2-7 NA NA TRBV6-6 ASSYSTRNNEQY
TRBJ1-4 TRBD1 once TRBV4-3 ASSARTGSNEKLF
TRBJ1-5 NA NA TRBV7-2 ASSPPGGLHQPQH
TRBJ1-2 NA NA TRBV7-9 ASSLALAGHYGYT
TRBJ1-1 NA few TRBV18 ASSRGDPRMNTEAF
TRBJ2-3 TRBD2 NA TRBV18 ASSVSGRSGDTQY
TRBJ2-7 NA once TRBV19 ASSLVPLGRAPYEQY
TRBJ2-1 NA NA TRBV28 ASNLEDRLVDEQF
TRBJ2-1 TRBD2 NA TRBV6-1 ASSTGLGNYNEQF
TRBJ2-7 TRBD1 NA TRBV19 ASSPGTGSSYEQY
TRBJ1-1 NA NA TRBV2 ASSEFWSGEAF
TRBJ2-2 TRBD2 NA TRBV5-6 ASRYGTSDFTGELF
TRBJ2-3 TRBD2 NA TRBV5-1 ASSVAGTSGILTDTQY
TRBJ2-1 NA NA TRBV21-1 ASSKNNKINEQF
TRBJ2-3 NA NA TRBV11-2 ASSQGRGTQY
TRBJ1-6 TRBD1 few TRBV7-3 ASSSGQGTNNSPLH
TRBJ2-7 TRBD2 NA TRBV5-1 ASSLDWTSGSYEQY
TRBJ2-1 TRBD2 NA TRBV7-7 ASSAIQTSQEQF
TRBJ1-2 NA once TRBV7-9 ASSPVSRGYGYT
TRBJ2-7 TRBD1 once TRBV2 ASRSGQGRLEQY
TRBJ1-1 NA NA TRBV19 ASRPVGPSVTEAF
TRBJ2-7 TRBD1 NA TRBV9 ASSADRGDYEQY
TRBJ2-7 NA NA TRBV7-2 ASSLPEGLAAYEQY
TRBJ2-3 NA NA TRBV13 ASSLSASTDTQY
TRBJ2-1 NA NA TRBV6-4 ASSMEVSGNEQF
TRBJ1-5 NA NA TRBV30 AWSVSRGNQPQH
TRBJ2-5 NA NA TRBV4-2 ASSQDRAQY